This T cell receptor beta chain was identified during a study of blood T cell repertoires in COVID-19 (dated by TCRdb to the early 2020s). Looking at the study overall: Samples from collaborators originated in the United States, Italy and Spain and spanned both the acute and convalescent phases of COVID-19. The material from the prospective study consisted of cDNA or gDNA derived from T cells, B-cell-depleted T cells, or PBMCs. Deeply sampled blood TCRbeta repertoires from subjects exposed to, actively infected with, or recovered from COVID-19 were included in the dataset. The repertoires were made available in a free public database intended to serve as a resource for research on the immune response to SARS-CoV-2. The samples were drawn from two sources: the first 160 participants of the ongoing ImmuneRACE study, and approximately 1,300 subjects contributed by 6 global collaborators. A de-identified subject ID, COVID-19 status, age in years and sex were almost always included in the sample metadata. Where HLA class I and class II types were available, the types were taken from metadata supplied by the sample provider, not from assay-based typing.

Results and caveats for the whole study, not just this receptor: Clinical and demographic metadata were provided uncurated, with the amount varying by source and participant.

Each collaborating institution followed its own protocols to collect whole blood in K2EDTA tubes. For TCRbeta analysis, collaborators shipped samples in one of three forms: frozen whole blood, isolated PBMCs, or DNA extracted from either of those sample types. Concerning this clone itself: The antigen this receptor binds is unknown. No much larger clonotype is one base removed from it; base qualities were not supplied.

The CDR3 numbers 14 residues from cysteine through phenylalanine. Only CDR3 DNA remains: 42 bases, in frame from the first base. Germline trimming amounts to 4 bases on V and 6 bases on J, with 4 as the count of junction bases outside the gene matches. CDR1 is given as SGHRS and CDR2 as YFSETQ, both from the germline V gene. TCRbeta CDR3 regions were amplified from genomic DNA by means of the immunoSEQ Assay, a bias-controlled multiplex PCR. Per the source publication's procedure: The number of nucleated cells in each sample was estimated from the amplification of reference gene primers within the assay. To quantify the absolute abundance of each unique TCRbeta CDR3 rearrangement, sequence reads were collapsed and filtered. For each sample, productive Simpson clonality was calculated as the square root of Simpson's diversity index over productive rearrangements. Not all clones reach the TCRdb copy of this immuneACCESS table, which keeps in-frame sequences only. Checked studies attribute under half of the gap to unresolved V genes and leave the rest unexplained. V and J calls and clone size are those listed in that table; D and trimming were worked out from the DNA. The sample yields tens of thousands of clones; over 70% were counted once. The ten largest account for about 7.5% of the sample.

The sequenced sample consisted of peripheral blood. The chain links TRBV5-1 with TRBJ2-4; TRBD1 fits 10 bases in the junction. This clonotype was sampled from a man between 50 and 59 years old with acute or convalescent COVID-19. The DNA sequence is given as TGCGCCAGCAGCCTTGGACAGGGGGTAAACATTCAGTACTTC. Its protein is CASSLGQGVNIQYF.